Sequencing of this TCR beta chain was carried out in a study of blood T cell repertoires in COVID-19 (dated by TCRdb to about 2020). With regard to the full study: Samples covering the acute and convalescent phases of COVID-19 were provided by collaborators in the United States, Italy and Spain. The material from the prospective study consisted of cDNA or gDNA derived from T cells, B-cell-depleted T cells, or PBMCs. Subjects who had been exposed to COVID-19, were actively infected with it, or had recovered from it provided the deeply sampled blood TCRbeta repertoires that made up the dataset. The repertoires were made available in a free public database intended to serve as a resource for research on the immune response to SARS-CoV-2. Samples were obtained from the ongoing ImmuneRACE study (first 160 participants) and from approximately 1,200 subjects provided by 6 global collaborators. Nearly every sample came with metadata listing a de-identified subject ID, COVID-19 status, age in years and sex. Where available, HLA class I and class II types were obtained from metadata supplied by the sample provider rather than from assay-based typing. What the research found in general, with its limitations: Clinical and demographic metadata were provided uncurated, with the amount varying by source and participant.

V is pruned by 5 bases and J by 2 bases, leaving 0 bases of the junction without a gene match. Looking up the germline V gene yields CDR1 KGHDR and CDR2 SFDVKD. The cysteine opens and the phenylalanine closes a CDR3 of 13 amino acids. Only CDR3 DNA is held: 39 bases, read in frame from base 1. In regard to this clone: Its specific antigen is unknown. No quality values exist for individual bases; no much larger clone is one base distant.

The collaborating institutions used their own protocols to collect whole blood in K2EDTA tubes. For TCRbeta analysis, collaborator samples were shipped as frozen whole blood, as isolated PBMCs, or as DNA extracted from either sample type. The immunoSEQ Assay, a bias-controlled multiplex PCR, was used to amplify TCRbeta CDR3 regions from genomic DNA. On the study's bioinformatics: Nucleated cell counts per sample were estimated from amplification of reference gene primers within the assay. Sequence reads were collapsed and filtered to measure the absolute abundance of every unique TCRbeta CDR3 rearrangement. Productive Simpson clonality was computed per sample as the square root of Simpson's diversity index over productive rearrangements. Imported from immuneACCESS, the table was reduced by TCRdb to in-frame sequences with V and J called. These copies leave out some clones; in studies compared against another copy, an unresolved V gene accounts for under half, and the cause of the remainder is not known. The V and J calls and the clone size are those of that table, but D and trimming were determined from the DNA. Present in this sample are 150,000 to 180,000 clones, about 80% of which were seen just once. About 0.5% of the sample is taken by the ten largest.

The receptor was isolated from a man between 60 and 75 years old with acute or convalescent COVID-19. The specimen sequenced was peripheral blood. The chain is made from TRBV24-1 and TRBJ1-2; TRBD1 fits 8 bases in the junction. The CDR3 reads as follows: CATSAGGNYGYTF. The bases are TGTGCCACCAGTGCAGGGGGCAACTATGGCTACACCTTC.